This T cell receptor beta chain was profiled in a study of OX40 agonist ivuxolimab in advanced cancers. Produced via immunoSEQ multiplex PCR; TCRdb's table is partial and in-frame only. There are 100,000 to 150,000 clones in the sample; less than 95% occur only once, and 0.65% to 0.9% lies in the top ten. Study outcomes and limitations: In CD8+ T cells, expanded clones were on average more numerous than in CD4+.

Anyone with autoimmune disease history or systemic immunosuppression was excluded. A note on this clone: Its antigen is currently unknown. Different DNA sequences within this sample yield the same CDR3.

CDR3 length equals 13 residues. Germline V CDR1 and CDR2: MNHEY, SVGAGI. The V gene lost 2 bases and the J gene lost 1 base, with 5 bases spanning the gap. The TCR was taken from an adult with an advanced solid tumor such as melanoma, head and neck, liver or kidney cancer. The sample here was CD4+ or CD8+ T cells sorted from blood, taken in a trial of the OX40 agonist ivuxolimab. The chain recombines TRBV6-5 with TRBJ1-1; D is uncertain. The CDR3 loop is CASSYDRNTEAFF. CDR3 nucleotide sequence: TGTGCCAGCAGTTACGATCGGAACACTGAAGCTTTCTTT.